The entry below gives a single TCR beta chain sequence along with its context. The CDR3 contains 13 residues. Trimming removed 3 bases at V and 4 bases at J, with 10 bases between. Germline-derived CDR1 and CDR2 are SGHAT and FQNNGV. Methods used by the authors: Nucleated cell number was recorded as an estimate derived from reference gene primer amplification. The data were produced by immunoSEQ multiplex PCR, yet TCRdb's version contains in-frame clones alone and is incomplete. V and J calls and clone size are those listed in that table; D and trimming were worked out from the DNA. The table includes around 29,000 clones, roughly nine tenths detected once. The data belong to a study of blood T cell repertoires in COVID-19. As for the study in general: Donors in the United States, Italy and Spain gave samples during acute or convalescent COVID-19. T cells, B-cell-depleted T cells, or PBMCs supplied cDNA or gDNA.

The clonotype comes from a man aged 60 to 75 with acute or convalescent COVID-19. The chain recombines TRBV11-2 with TRBJ2-7; D perhaps matches TRBD1 (5 bases). The sample was peripheral blood. The CDR3 loop reads CASSFTQGYEQYF. As DNA, the CDR3 is TGTGCCAGCAGCTTTACTCAGGGATACGAGCAGTACTTC.